This is a list of T cell receptor beta chains from one sample in a study of early T cells in non-severe SARS-CoV-2 infection. TCRdb redid the calling of the 5' RACE reads with MiXCR, one entry per CDR3 protein. The sample shows more than 60,000 distinct CDR3 sequences, 13% of them seen only once. Sequencing input: whole blood. The source is an adult who was a healthcare worker with PCR-confirmed SARS-CoV-2 infection or an uninfected control (not recorded which). Each CDR3 is given with its conserved first and last residue. Fields, in order: clone size, D gene, J gene, V gene, CDR3 protein, CDR3 DNA. D genes are given only for firm matches. Some rows mark clone size as missing; the rest say once, few, many or name a class of expanded clone.

few . TRBJ1-2 TRBV29-1 CSVAVEGSDGYTF TGCAGCGTTGCTGTTGAGGGGTCGGACGGCTACACCTTC
many . TRBJ2-2 TRBV3-1 CASSQREANTGELFF TGTGCCAGCAGCCAAAGGGAAGCTAACACCGGGGAGCTGTTTTTT
few TRBD2 TRBJ2-3 TRBV29-1 CSGSGVMPDTQYF TGCAGCGGCAGCGGGGTGATGCCAGATACGCAGTATTTT
many . TRBJ1-1 TRBV7-3 CASSLEPTNTEAFF TGTGCCAGCAGCTTAGAGCCCACGAACACTGAAGCTTTCTTT
. . TRBJ2-7 TRBV6-2/TRBV6-3 CASSYPSPRGAYEQYF TGTGCCAGCAGTTACCCTTCTCCTAGGGGCGCCTACGAGCAGTACTTC
few . TRBJ1-1 TRBV28 CASSSSRKAFF TGTGCCAGCAGTTCCTCTCGAAAAGCTTTCTTT
. TRBD1 TRBJ2-3 TRBV7-8 CASSPQTGMRTDTQYF TGTGCCAGCAGCCCGCAGACAGGGATGCGGACAGATACGCAGTATTTT
many . TRBJ1-5 TRBV4-1 CASSLRGIGENQPQHF TGCGCCAGCAGCCTCCGGGGGATCGGAGAAAATCAGCCCCAGCATTTT
few TRBD1 TRBJ1-1 TRBV29-1 CSLDRGGTEAFF TGCAGCCTCGACAGGGGTGGCACTGAAGCTTTCTTT
. . TRBJ1-5 TRBV5-5 CASSLRQVDQPQHF TGTGCCAGCAGCTTGAGACAGGTCGATCAGCCCCAGCATTTT
many TRBD2 TRBJ2-2 TRBV7-2 CASSLSGLAGNTGELFF TGTGCCAGCAGCCTCTCCGGACTAGCGGGGAACACCGGGGAGCTGTTTTTT
once . TRBJ2-5 TRBV10-3 CAISVADQETQYF TGTGCCATCAGTGTTGCCGACCAAGAGACCCAGTACTTC
few TRBD2 TRBJ2-7 TRBV15 CATRGGSSFYEQYF TGTGCCACCCGGGGAGGGAGCAGCTTCTACGAGCAGTACTTC
. . TRBJ1-1 TRBV6-2/TRBV6-3 CASSYDGPGDTEAFF TGTGCCAGCAGTTACGACGGCCCGGGGGACACTGAAGCTTTCTTT